Presented here are 11 T cell receptor beta chains from one specimen sequenced in a study of T cell repertoires in cytomegalovirus infection. TCRdb independently ran MiXCR on the reads; one entry per CDR3 protein. Of fewer than 900,000 distinct CDR3 sequences listed, under 35% were seen once; the top ten hold over 10%. Their specific antigens are unknown. Material: cultured CD8+ T cells from PBMCs, obtained from culture after CMV antigen stimulation. These receptor sequences come from a human donor in good health (CMV status not recorded). Some clones in this sample may be carry-over from other donors' samples.

The DNA for the CDR3 is TGTGCCAGCAGCCCCGCGGCGGCTTCTCCTGGCTACACCTTC. It codes for CASSPAAASPGYTF. This rearrangement joins TRBV7-4 to TRBJ1-2; no firm D call. Germline CDR1 reads SGHVT; CDR2 reads SQSDAQ. Trimming stripped 5 bases from V and 7 bases from J, with 17 bases between. This CDR3 is built from 14 residues.

The chain is built from TRBV4-1 and TRBJ1-1; unclear D gene. The CDR3 totals 12 residues. V lost 4 bases to trimming and J lost 4 bases, with 7 bases between them. Germline CDR1 MGHRA, CDR2 YSYEKL. CDR3 in DNA: TGCGCCAGCAGCCGCGGAACCACTGAAGCTTTCTTT. This encodes CASSRGTTEAFF.

This clonotype has a handful of counts. CDR3 loop: CASRLVPGGTGRGETQYF. The CDR3, as DNA: TGTGCCAGCAGGCTCGTCCCCGGAGGGACAGGGAGAGGAGAGACCCAGTACTTC. The rearrangement joins TRBV5-6 to TRBJ2-5; TRBD1 matches at 9 bases. V lost 5 bases, J lost 4 bases, and 18 bases stayed unmatched. The CDR3 extends over 18 amino acids. CDR1 is SGHDT, CDR2 YYEEEE, per germline.

This sequence joins TRBV11-2 and TRBJ2-3; 9 nucleotides match TRBD2. CDR1 and CDR2 from the germline V gene are SGHAT and FQNNGV. The J segment lost 5 bases and the V segment lost 5 bases, leaving 11 bases of the junction unmatched. The CDR3 runs 16 residues. Here the CDR3 DNA reads TGTGCCAGCAGCCCCTCCTCGGGACTAGCAAAAGATACGCAGTATTTT. Translation gives CASSPSSGLAKDTQYF.

The gene calls are TRBV6-1 and TRBJ2-7, with D uncertain. The CDR3 is made up of 13 amino acids. Looked up from germline, CDR1 is MNHNS and CDR2 is SASEGT. V was pared by 1 base and J by 4 bases, with 8 bases between. CDR3 nucleotides: TGTGCCAGCAGTGAAGACCCCGGGTACGAGCAGTACGTC. Its translation: CASSEDPGYEQYV.

This clonotype was counted only a few times. The chain is built from TRBV6-2 or TRBV6-3 and TRBJ2-7; D is tentatively TRBD1 or TRBD2 (5 bases each). Trimming removed 4 bases at V and 2 bases at J, with 18 bases between. This CDR3 comprises 16 residues. Per germline, CDR1 MNHEY and CDR2 SVGEGT. CDR3 sequence reads: CASSWGRGRTPYEQYV. The CDR3 DNA reads TGTGCCAGCAGTTGGGGAAGGGGACGAACTCCCTACGAGCAGTACGTC.

J is TRBJ2-3 and V is TRBV7-9; 7 nucleotides line up with TRBD1. Germline CDR1 is SEHNR and CDR2 is FQNEAQ (reference sequence). J gave up 12 bases and V 5 bases, and 11 bases lay outside the gene matches. This CDR3 comprises 13 residues. The CDR3 loop reads CASSASGTVNQYF. The DNA of the CDR3 is TGTGCCAGCAGCGCTTCCGGGACAGTTAACCAGTATTTT.

The sample holds a few counts of this clonotype. This sequence joins TRBV12-3 or TRBV12-4 and TRBJ2-3, with a possible D match to TRBD2 (5 bases). V shed 2 bases and J shed 4 bases, with 13 bases lying between them. The CDR3 spans 15 residues. CDR3 nucleotide sequence: TGTGCCAGCAGTTTACCTGGACTTCGATCAGATACGCAGTATTTT. Amino acids: CASSLPGLRSDTQYF.

In nucleotides, the CDR3 is TGTGCCAGCAGTTTGATAGGACAGGGACACTACGAGCAGTACTTC. This sequence encodes CASSLIGQGHYEQYF. The chain employs TRBV27 and TRBJ2-7; TRBD1 matches at 8 bases. This CDR3 region has 15 residues. Trimming removed 3 bases from V and 3 bases from J; junction bases left unmatched: 7. Germline assignment: CDR1 MNHEY and CDR2 SMNVEV (reference sequence).

The chain is built from TRBV5-1 and TRBJ1-2; the D gene is possibly TRBD1 (6 bases). CDR1 is SGHRS, CDR2 YFSETQ, per germline. There are 12 residues in the CDR3. V lost 4 bases and J lost 8, with 12 bases in between. The CDR3 DNA follows: TGCGCCAGCAGCACTTACAGGGAAGGCTACACCTTC. This codes for CASSTYREGYTF.

This clonotype was seen many times. The genes are TRBV7-6 and TRBJ2-1; tentative D call: TRBD1 (6 bases). The CDR3 totals 13 residues. The germline V gene has CDR1 SGHVS and CDR2 FNYEAQ. V was pared by 1 base and J by 16 bases, with 17 bases between. CDR3 in amino acids: CASSLEGSRGSFF. The CDR3 coding sequence is TGTGCCAGCAGCTTAGAAGGTAGCAGGGGATCTTTCTTC.